One sample yielded the 26 T cell receptor beta chains listed below, sequenced in a study of identifying expanded T cells in peripheral blood. Profiling relied on immunoSEQ multiplex PCR, and the TCRdb table lists in-frame clones only, not all of them. The profile shows some 78,000 clones, 84% of them singletons. The sample consisted of blood. The receptors here all came from a person between 18 and 69 years old in good health.

This chain connects TRBV6-6 to TRBJ2-2; 7 nucleotides agree with TRBD1. With V trimmed by 6 bases and J by 8 bases, 9 bases remained unmatched. This CDR3 is built from 14 residues. The germline gives CDR1 MNHNY, CDR2 SVGAGI (reference sequence). CDR3 nucleotide sequence: TGTGCCAGCAGAAAGGACAGGATGGATGGGGAGCTGTTTTTT. This translates into CASRKDRMDGELFF.

The J gene is TRBJ2-2, the V gene TRBV29-1, with TRBD1 matching over 8 bases. V was clipped by 2 bases and J by 7 bases; unmatched bases: 9. Germline CDR1 and CDR2: SQVTM and ANQGSEA. The CDR3 is made up of 15 amino acids. CDR3 sequence reads: CSVEIPGGTVGELFF. CDR3 DNA sequence: TGCAGCGTTGAAATACCAGGGGGCACGGTCGGGGAGCTGTTTTTT.

The rearrangement uses TRBV7-2 and TRBJ2-7; D is undetermined. This CDR3 comprises 13 residues. Germline CDR1 SGHTA, CDR2 FQGNSA. Trimming took 5 bases from V and 4 from J, leaving 12 bases between them. CDR3 DNA sequence: TGTGCCAGCAGCCCGGACGGCAATTACGAGCAGTACTTC. Its protein product is CASSPDGNYEQYF. Filled out from reference TRBV7-2 and TRBJ2-7, the complete variable domain reads GAGVSQSPSNKVTEKGKDVELRCDPISGHTALYWYRQSLGQGLEFLIYFQGNSAPDKSGLPSDRFSAERTGGSVSTLTIQRTQQEDSAVYLCASSPDGNYEQYFGPGTRLTVT.

Details on this clone: The identical CDR3 is also encoded by other nucleotide sequences in the sample. This chain links TRBV9 with TRBJ2-7; the match to TRBD2 covers 10 bases. J lost 3 bases, V lost 0 bases, and 0 bases had no gene match. The CDR3 extends over 14 amino acids. In germline, CDR1 is SGDLS, CDR2 YYNGEE. This CDR3 reads CASSVGLAGYEQYF. The CDR3 DNA follows: TGTGCCAGCAGCGTAGGACTAGCGGGCTACGAGCAGTACTTC.

The chain is built from TRBV2 and TRBJ1-4; a weak D match, TRBD1 (5 bases). The CDR3 consists of 15 residues. The germline V and J ends were trimmed by 9 bases and 0 bases, with 14 bases remaining between them. Germline V gives CDR1 SNHLY, CDR2 FYNNEI. The CDR3 DNA follows: TGTGCCAGTCACCCCGGGGACCCAACTAATGAAAAACTGTTTTTT. Translating it yields CASHPGDPTNEKLFF.

The chain joins TRBV6-6 to TRBJ2-7; 7 nucleotides align to TRBD2. The CDR3 sequence is 15 residues long. The germline V gene has CDR1 MNHNY and CDR2 SVGAGI (reference sequence). Trimming took 4 bases from V and 1 from J; bases not matched to a gene: 7. CDR3 sequence reads: CASSSGGGGSYEQYF. For the CDR3, the DNA is TGTGCCAGCAGTTCTGGGGGGGGAGGGTCCTACGAGCAGTACTTC.

The gene calls are TRBV19 and TRBJ1-2; 9 bases are shared with TRBD1. CDR1 is LNHDA and CDR2 is SQIVND in the germline V gene (reference sequence). The CDR3 length is 15 residues. V lost 3 bases and J lost 4; bases outside the gene matches: 6. Here the CDR3 reads CASSMGTGPIYGYTF. The CDR3 region has the DNA TGTGCCAGTAGTATGGGGACAGGGCCCATCTATGGCTACACCTTC. Looking up the rest from reference TRBV19 and TRBJ1-2 gives the full variable domain: DGGITQSPKYLFRKEGQNVTLSCEQNLNHDAMYWYRQDPGQGLRLIYYSQIVNDFQKGDIAEGYSVSREKKESFPLTVTSAQKNPTAFYLCASSMGTGPIYGYTFGSGTRLTVV.

This clone was recorded only once. The V call is TRBV20-1, the J call TRBJ2-1; D unclear. In germline, CDR1 is DFQATT, CDR2 SNEGSKA (reference sequence). The V end was cut by 6 bases, the J end by 8 bases, with 8 bases between. This CDR3 is 10 amino acids long. The CDR3 DNA follows: TGCAGTGCCAGGTACGATGAGCAGTTCTTC. Translating gives CSARYDEQFF.

The chain couples TRBV28 to TRBJ2-1; TRBD2 matches at 11 bases. V lost 6 bases, J lost 9 bases, and 13 bases stayed unmatched. The CDR3 runs 16 residues. Germline CDR1 reads MDHEN; CDR2 reads SYDVKM. The CDR3 DNA reads TGTGCCAGCAGCCCGAATGGACTAGCGGGCGTAAGTGAGCAGTTCTTC. This codes for CASSPNGLAGVSEQFF.

The gene calls are TRBV27 and TRBJ1-2; tentative D call: TRBD1 (6 bases). With 2 bases removed from V and 8 bases from J, the gap between germline ends came to 21 bases. This CDR3 region has 16 residues. The germline V gene encodes CDR1 MNHEY and CDR2 SMNVEV (reference sequence). The CDR3 sequence: CASSLGSHRVWSGYTF. CDR3 sequence (DNA): TGTGCCAGCAGTTTAGGTAGCCACAGGGTCTGGTCGGGCTACACCTTC.

The V and J genes are TRBV13 and TRBJ1-4; D ambiguous. Germline V gene data show CDR1 as PRHDT and CDR2 as FYEKMQ (reference sequence). V was shortened by 0 bases and J by 5 bases, with 13 bases between the two germline ends. The CDR3 contains 16 residues. The CDR3 sequence: CASSLGLGRKNEKLFF. The DNA of the CDR3 is TGTGCCAGCAGCTTAGGCCTCGGACGCAAGAATGAAAAACTGTTTTTT.

The rearrangement joins TRBV6-5 to TRBJ2-5; D may correspond to TRBD1 or TRBD2 (6 bases each). The CDR3 has 15 amino acids. The germline V gene has CDR1 MNHEY and CDR2 SVGAGI. V shed 0 bases and J shed 5 bases, with 13 bases lying between them. The CDR3 bases are TGTGCCAGCAGTTACTCATGGGGGGCTTCTGAGACCCAGTACTTC. Its translation: CASSYSWGASETQYF.

The CDR3 DNA follows: TGTGCCTGGAGCCGACAGGGTCTAGGTGAAGCTTTCTTT. Translating gives CAWSRQGLGEAFF. The genes are TRBV30 and TRBJ1-1; 7 bases agree with TRBD1. Germline values: CDR1 GTSNPN, CDR2 SVGIG (reference sequence). The CDR3 is 13 amino acids. Germline trimming cut 3 bases from V and 7 bases from J; bases unmatched to any gene: 8.

CDR3 bases: TGTGCCAGCAGCTTAGATTGGAGCTACGAGCAGTACTTC. It specifies CASSLDWSYEQYF. This chain uses TRBV11-3 with TRBJ2-7; no definite D call. Between the trimmed V and J ends, which lost 0 bases and 3 bases, there was a span of 6 bases. The CDR3 has 13 residues. Looked up from germline, CDR1 is SGHNT and CDR2 is YENEEA.

Of note for this clone: One end of the junction does not line up with germline, which may come from a read error. The CDR3 sequence: CASSLGAGMETQYF. The DNA for the CDR3 is TGTGCTAGCAGCTTAGGTGCGGGGATGGAGACCCAGTACTTC. The chain links TRBV7-7 to TRBJ2-5; D perhaps matches TRBD2 (6 bases). CDR1 is SSHAT, CDR2 FNYEAQ, per germline (reference sequence). The length of the CDR3 is 14 residues.

DNA of the CDR3: TGCGCCAGCAGCTTGAGACCACCCTCTGGGGCCAACGTCCTGACTTTC. It codes for CASSLRPPSGANVLTF. The chain links TRBV5-1 to TRBJ2-6; D is unclear. The CDR3 runs to 16 residues. CDR1 and CDR2 (germline): SGHRS, YFSETQ. Deletions cut 1 base from V and 0 bases from J, with 8 bases between.

This sequence joins TRBV21-1 and TRBJ2-3; the table's D call of TRBD2 was not tested on the DNA. TRBV21-1 is deemed a pseudogene. The CDR3 extends over 16 amino acids. CDR3 in DNA: TGTGCCAGCAGCAAAGTGAAACAGGAGGGTACAGATACGCAGTATTTT. It is translated as CASSKVKQEGTDTQYF.

This clone was counted a single time. This sequence joins TRBV19 and TRBJ1-3; D perhaps matches TRBD1 (5 bases). With 3 bases removed from V and 4 bases from J, the gap between germline ends came to 10 bases. The CDR3 consists of 14 residues. Per germline, CDR1 LNHDA and CDR2 SQIVND (reference sequence). The CDR3 DNA is TGTGCCAGTAGTATCGGGGCCGCAGGAAACACCATATATTTT. The encoded protein is CASSIGAAGNTIYF.

The V call is TRBV7-2, the J call TRBJ2-3; 8 positions match TRBD1. The CDR3 is 14 residues long. Losses at the gene ends were 6 bases for V and 2 bases for J; bases not matched to a gene: 4. Germline values: CDR1 SGHTA, CDR2 FQGNSA. CDR3 in DNA: TGTGCCAGCAGATCGGGACAGGCCACAGATACGCAGTATTTT. Protein product: CASRSGQATDTQYF.

The rearrangement joins TRBV5-4 to TRBJ2-1; a possible D gene is TRBD1 (6 bases). Germline CDR1 and CDR2: SGHNT and YYREEE (reference sequence). The CDR3 is 15 amino acids. Trimming cost V 3 bases and J 5 bases, with 15 bases left between them. CDR3 bases: TGTGCCAGCAGCTCATACCAAACAGGGAACAATGAGCAGTTCTTC. Translating it yields CASSSYQTGNNEQFF.

The chain couples TRBV7-8 to TRBJ1-1; possible D gene TRBD1, 5 bases. Trimming left V 4 bases short and J 2 bases short, with 11 bases between. CDR3 length: 14 residues. The V gene's germline CDR1 is SGHVS and CDR2 FQNEAQ. The CDR3 protein is CASSSSWTNTEAFF. In DNA, the CDR3 is TGTGCCAGCAGCTCTAGCTGGACAAACACTGAAGCTTTCTTT.

The rearrangement links TRBV13 to TRBJ2-5; D is undetermined. Germline CDR1 PRHDT, CDR2 FYEKMQ (reference sequence). The CDR3 is 12 amino acids. The V end was cut by 0 bases, the J end by 3 bases, with 2 bases between. CDR3: CASSLGEETQYF. The CDR3 DNA reads TGTGCCAGCAGCTTAGGCGAAGAGACCCAGTACTTC.

Many counts were recorded for this clone. V gene TRBV27 combines with J gene TRBJ2-2; D tentatively fits TRBD1 or TRBD2 (6 bases each). This CDR3 region has 16 residues. V was shortened by 0 bases and J by 0 bases, with 8 bases between the two germline ends. Germline V gene sequence: CDR1 MNHEY, CDR2 SMNVEV (reference sequence). The CDR3 sequence: CASSLSGGANTGELFF. As DNA, the CDR3 is TGTGCCAGCAGTTTATCGGGGGGCGCGAACACCGGGGAGCTGTTTTTT.

This chain links TRBV5-8 with TRBJ1-3; no reliable D call. Looked up from germline, CDR1 is SGHTS and CDR2 is YDEGEE. The CDR3 totals 15 residues. Trimming stripped 4 bases from V and 2 bases from J, with 13 bases between. The CDR3: CASSVGSSAGNTIYF. CDR3 in DNA: TGTGCCAGCAGCGTAGGGTCTTCGGCTGGAAACACCATATATTTT.

This sequence joins TRBV2 and TRBJ1-2; D not resolved. CDR1 and CDR2 (germline): SNHLY, FYNNEI. V gave up 4 bases and J gave up 1 base, with 19 bases separating them. The CDR3 loop spans 17 amino acids. The chain's CDR3 is CASSVAQNSYRNYGYTF. In DNA form, the CDR3 reads TGTGCCAGCAGTGTCGCCCAGAATTCGTATCGTAACTATGGCTACACCTTC.

This chain links TRBV29-1 with TRBJ1-1, with D maybe TRBD1 (6 bases). Germline assignment: CDR1 SQVTM and CDR2 ANQGSEA. The V end was cut by 8 bases, the J end by 2 bases, with 15 bases between. The CDR3 is 13 residues long. The CDR3 protein is CSLSGVLNTEAFF. The CDR3 bases are TGCAGCCTCTCAGGGGTTTTAAACACTGAAGCTTTCTTT.